This entry lists 27 T cell receptor beta chains sequenced from one sample in a study of blood T cell repertoires in COVID-19. TCRdb's table, derived via immunoSEQ multiplex PCR, lists solely in-frame clones and lacks some. Of under 250,000 clones in the sample, about 91% are singletons; the top ten hold 2% to 3%. Sequencing was done on a sample of PBMCs or T cells enriched from blood (not recorded which). These receptors were obtained from a woman aged 25 to 45 with acute COVID-19.

The chain has TRBV9 and TRBJ2-1; TRBD1 agrees at 8 bases. This CDR3 region has 15 residues. Germline V lookup: CDR1 SGDLS, CDR2 YYNGEE. The trim removed 3 bases at V and 7 bases at J, leaving 9 bases unmatched. The chain's CDR3 is CASSAGQGEVNEQFF. The CDR3 bases are TGTGCCAGCAGCGCCGGACAGGGCGAAGTAAATGAGCAGTTCTTC.

The genes are TRBV19 and TRBJ2-3; 8 nucleotides agree with TRBD2. Germline-derived CDR1 and CDR2 are LNHDA and SQIVND (reference sequence). The trim removed 5 bases at V and 3 bases at J, leaving 13 bases unmatched. The CDR3 is 17 residues long. DNA for the CDR3: TGTGCCAGTAGTTCCCCGCCCGAGCGGGGGAGAACAGATACGCAGTATTTT. Its protein is CASSSPPERGRTDTQYF.

This chain links TRBV7-2 with TRBJ2-7; D may be TRBD2 (6 bases). Trimming took 1 base from V and 7 from J, leaving 14 bases between them. CDR1 is SGHTA and CDR2 is FQGNSA in the germline V gene. This CDR3 has 14 amino acids. CDR3: CASSLVASESEQYF. CDR3 nucleotide sequence: TGTGCCAGCAGCTTAGTGGCTAGCGAGTCAGAGCAGTACTTC.

The CDR3 DNA follows: TGTGCCAGCAGTTACTCGACTGGCGAACAAGAGACCCAGTACTTC. Residues: CASSYSTGEQETQYF. The rearrangement links TRBV6-5 to TRBJ2-5; no reliable D call. CDR3 length equals 15 residues. Trimming cost V 0 bases and J 2 bases, with 10 bases left between them. Germline assignment: CDR1 MNHEY and CDR2 SVGAGI.

This chain links TRBV6-1 with TRBJ2-7; a possible D gene is TRBD1 (5 bases). Germline V gene sequence: CDR1 MNHNS, CDR2 SASEGT. V dropped 2 bases and J dropped 0 bases, with 11 bases sitting between them. This CDR3 has 15 amino acids. The CDR3 sequence is CASSESRQSSYEQYF. The CDR3 coding sequence is TGTGCCAGCAGTGAAAGCAGACAGTCCTCCTACGAGCAGTACTTC.

The chain is built from TRBV10-2 and TRBJ2-7; D is ambiguous. The CDR3 covers 15 residues. CDR1 is WSHSY, CDR2 SAAADI, per germline. The germline V and J ends were trimmed by 0 bases and 9 bases, with 18 bases remaining between them. CDR3 nucleotides: TGCGCCAGCAGTGAGTCGACGTTTGGGCGCGCAGGGCAGTACTTC. It translates to CASSESTFGRAGQYF.

The chain links TRBV19 to TRBJ2-6; D might be TRBD2 (7 bases). Germline CDR1 is LNHDA and CDR2 is SQIVND (reference sequence). V lost 3 bases and J 2 bases, leaving 14 bases between the germline ends. This CDR3 has 17 residues. The CDR3 DNA is TGTGCCAGTAGTATCGTCGGGGGGCGAGCTGGGGCCAACGTCCTGACTTTC. Residues: CASSIVGGRAGANVLTF.

CDR3 amino acids: CASSYRQGAGGYTF. In DNA, the CDR3 is TGTGCCAGCAGTTACCGTCAGGGGGCGGGTGGCTACACCTTC. The gene calls are TRBV6-5 and TRBJ1-2; TRBD1 matches at 8 bases. This CDR3 has 14 residues. V shed 2 bases and J 7 bases; nucleotides not matched to a gene: 6. CDR1 MNHEY and CDR2 SVGAGI come from the germline V gene.

The rearrangement joins TRBV7-9 to TRBJ1-1, with 8 bases identical to TRBD1. The CDR3 has 15 residues. V lost 6 bases to trimming and J lost 5 bases; unmatched junction nucleotides: 11. Germline CDR1 reads SEHNR; CDR2 reads FQNEAQ (reference sequence). The CDR3 reads CASRQGRQGWTEAFF. The CDR3 region has the DNA TGTGCCAGCAGGCAGGGGCGACAGGGGTGGACTGAAGCTTTCTTT.

This chain links TRBV25-1 with TRBJ2-1; D ambiguous. CDR1 MGHDK and CDR2 SYGVNS come from the germline V gene. This CDR3 has 15 amino acids. Between the trimmed V and J ends, which lost 6 bases and 0 bases, there was a span of 12 bases. The CDR3 reads CASRARWSSYNEQFF. The DNA for the CDR3 is TGTGCCAGCAGGGCTCGTTGGAGCTCCTACAATGAGCAGTTCTTC.

The chain uses TRBV19 and TRBJ1-2; 7 bases fit TRBD1. Per the germline V gene, CDR1 is LNHDA and CDR2 is SQIVND (reference sequence). The trim removed 7 bases at V and 8 bases at J, leaving 7 bases unmatched. There are 12 residues in the CDR3. Here the CDR3 reads CASTNGTAGYTF. The CDR3 coding sequence is TGTGCCAGTACCAACGGGACAGCCGGCTACACCTTC.

The gene calls are TRBV5-6 and TRBJ2-5; TRBD2 aligns across 7 bases. The CDR3 is made up of 16 amino acids. The V gene end was trimmed by 0 bases and the J gene end by 2 bases; junction bases not matched to a gene: 7. Per the germline V gene, CDR1 is SGHDT and CDR2 is YYEEEE. In nucleotides, the CDR3 is TGTGCCAGCAGCTTGGTTGGTGGCGGGGGACAAGAGACCCAGTACTTC. Protein: CASSLVGGGGQETQYF.

This clone has just a few counts. This chain uses TRBV5-6 with TRBJ1-6, with 8 bases identical to TRBD1. Germline V gives CDR1 SGHDT, CDR2 YYEEEE. The CDR3 extends over 16 amino acids. The trim removed 4 bases at V and 10 bases at J, leaving 13 bases unmatched. CDR3 sequence (DNA): TGTGCCAGCAGCCAACGTAGGGAGACAGGGGTCTCACCCCTCCACTTT. Its protein is CASSQRRETGVSPLHF.

This clone was detected only once. The CDR3 reads CASSQRGRGYTF. For the CDR3, the DNA is TGTGCCAGCAGCCAACGTGGGAGGGGCTACACCTTC. The chain combines TRBV3-1 (or the pseudogene TRBV3-2) with TRBJ1-2, with unresolved D. V was pared by 2 bases and J by 8 bases, with 9 bases between. Germline CDR1 is LGHDT and CDR2 is YNNKEL (reference sequence). The CDR3 has 12 residues.

The V call is TRBV4-1, the J call TRBJ1-1; no clear D. The CDR3 sequence is 15 residues long. V shed 1 base and J shed 1 base, with 10 bases lying between them. Germline CDR1 is MGHRA and CDR2 is YSYEKL. Written as DNA, the CDR3 is TGCGCCAGCAGCCAAGCCCTCCAGGAGAACACTGAAGCTTTCTTT. Translation gives CASSQALQENTEAFF.

This chain uses TRBV5-4 with TRBJ1-1, with a possible D match to TRBD1 (6 bases). Trimming shortened V by 4 bases and J by 0 bases, and 19 bases separated the two germline ends. The CDR3 has 17 residues. Germline V gene data show CDR1 as SGHNT and CDR2 as YYREEE (reference sequence). The CDR3 sequence is CASSKGQIAYMNTEAFF. As DNA, the CDR3 is TGTGCCAGCAGCAAAGGACAGATTGCCTACATGAACACTGAAGCTTTCTTT.

The chain joins TRBV10-1 to TRBJ2-5; 7 bases map to TRBD1. Looked up from germline, CDR1 is WNHNN and CDR2 is SYGVQD (reference sequence). CDR3 length: 13 residues. The trim removed 5 bases at V and 5 bases at J, leaving 5 bases unmatched. CDR3 sequence: CASSTGARETQYF. The CDR3 region has the DNA TGCGCCAGCAGTACAGGGGCGCGGGAGACCCAGTACTTC.

The chain combines TRBV5-1 with TRBJ1-6; no reliable D call. Trimming stripped 2 bases from V and 10 bases from J, with 10 bases between. The germline gives CDR1 SGHRS, CDR2 YFSETQ. The CDR3 covers 13 residues. The CDR3 DNA reads as TGCGCCAGCAGCTTTGCGGTAACCTCACCCCTCCACTTT. The encoded protein is CASSFAVTSPLHF.

V is TRBV19 and J is TRBJ2-7; 8 nucleotides match TRBD2. Germline loops: CDR1 LNHDA, CDR2 SQIVND (reference sequence). V lost 5 bases and J lost 7; bases outside the gene matches: 7. The CDR3 has 13 residues. The CDR3 protein is CASSLAGRREQYF. The CDR3 region has the DNA TGTGCCAGTAGTTTAGCGGGGAGAAGGGAGCAGTACTTC.

The V and J genes are TRBV10-3 and TRBJ1-1, with D tentatively TRBD1 (5 bases). This CDR3 has 14 amino acids. The V end lost 0 bases, the J end lost 6 bases, and 11 bases lay between the germline ends. Germline V lookup: CDR1 ENHRY, CDR2 SYGVKD. The CDR3 region is CAISESRAGAEAFF. The CDR3 coding sequence is TGTGCCATCAGTGAGTCGAGGGCGGGGGCTGAAGCTTTCTTT.

The chain combines TRBV6-5 with TRBJ2-1; possible D gene TRBD2, 5 bases. There are 12 residues in the CDR3. Trimming removed 5 bases from V and 6 bases from J, with 8 bases in between. Germline loops: CDR1 MNHEY, CDR2 SVGAGI. This CDR3 reads CASSQRANEQFF. The CDR3 DNA reads as TGTGCCAGCAGTCAGAGGGCCAATGAGCAGTTCTTC.

The chain links TRBV3-1 (or the pseudogene TRBV3-2) to TRBJ2-3; 11 positions match TRBD2. Per germline, CDR1 LGHDT and CDR2 YNNKEL (reference sequence). V was clipped by 2 bases and J by 5 bases; unmatched bases: 12. CDR3 length: 18 residues. This CDR3 is CASSQSTSTSGAIDTQYF. The CDR3 DNA is TGTGCCAGCAGCCAATCCACGTCGACTAGCGGGGCGATAGATACGCAGTATTTT.

V is TRBV10-2 and J is TRBJ1-1, with D possibly being TRBD1 (6 bases). CDR1 is WSHSY and CDR2 is SAAADI in the germline V gene. Deletions cut 8 bases from V and 3 bases from J, with 16 bases between. The CDR3 extends over 14 amino acids. CDR3 nucleotide sequence: TGCGCCAGCTCGGGGGGGGGCGAGGACACTGAAGCTTTCTTT. Translation gives CASSGGGEDTEAFF.

V is TRBV12-3 or TRBV12-4 and J is TRBJ2-7, with D uncertain. The CDR3 extends over 11 amino acids. V was trimmed by 6 bases and J by 4 bases, leaving 7 bases between them. This CDR3 reads CASSPSYEQYF. The CDR3 DNA sequence: TGTGCCAGCAGCCCCTCTTACGAGCAGTACTTC.

The table lists this clone with a count of one. The V call is TRBV2, the J call TRBJ1-5; D is undetermined. Germline loops: CDR1 SNHLY, CDR2 FYNNEI. The CDR3 runs 13 residues. Trimming cost V 0 bases and J 7 bases, with 7 bases left between them. CDR3 region: CASSEAREQPQHF. DNA for the CDR3: TGTGCCAGCAGTGAAGCGCGAGAGCAGCCCCAGCATTTT. Variable domain in full (rest from reference TRBV2 and TRBJ1-5): EPEVTQTPSHQVTQMGQEVILRCVPISNHLYFYWYRQILGQKVEFLVSFYNNEISEKSEIFDDQFSVERPDGSNFTLKIRSTKLEDSAMYFCASSEAREQPQHFGDGTRLSIL.

The genes are TRBV5-1 and TRBJ1-1; D gene ambiguous. This CDR3 contains 14 residues. CDR1 is SGHRS, CDR2 YFSETQ, per germline. Deletions cut 2 bases from V and 4 bases from J, with 12 bases between. The CDR3 coding sequence is TGCGCCAGCAGCTTTTTAGCTACGGGCACTGAAGCTTTCTTT. It specifies CASSFLATGTEAFF. Full variable domain (outside the CDR3, taken from reference TRBV5-1 and TRBJ1-1): KAGVTQTPRYLIKTRGQQVTLSCSPISGHRSVSWYQQTPGQGLQFLFEYFSETQRNKGNFPGRFSGRQFSNSRSEMNVSTLELGDSALYLCASSFLATGTEAFFGQGTRLTVV.

The J gene is TRBJ2-7, the V gene TRBV11-2; 10 bases fit TRBD2. The CDR3 covers 15 residues. V shed 1 base and J 2 bases; nucleotides not matched to a gene: 2. Germline CDR1 SGHAT, CDR2 FQNNGV. As DNA, the CDR3 is TGTGCCAGCAGCTTAGGAACTAGCGGGGCCTACGAGCAGTACTTC. As protein: CASSLGTSGAYEQYF.